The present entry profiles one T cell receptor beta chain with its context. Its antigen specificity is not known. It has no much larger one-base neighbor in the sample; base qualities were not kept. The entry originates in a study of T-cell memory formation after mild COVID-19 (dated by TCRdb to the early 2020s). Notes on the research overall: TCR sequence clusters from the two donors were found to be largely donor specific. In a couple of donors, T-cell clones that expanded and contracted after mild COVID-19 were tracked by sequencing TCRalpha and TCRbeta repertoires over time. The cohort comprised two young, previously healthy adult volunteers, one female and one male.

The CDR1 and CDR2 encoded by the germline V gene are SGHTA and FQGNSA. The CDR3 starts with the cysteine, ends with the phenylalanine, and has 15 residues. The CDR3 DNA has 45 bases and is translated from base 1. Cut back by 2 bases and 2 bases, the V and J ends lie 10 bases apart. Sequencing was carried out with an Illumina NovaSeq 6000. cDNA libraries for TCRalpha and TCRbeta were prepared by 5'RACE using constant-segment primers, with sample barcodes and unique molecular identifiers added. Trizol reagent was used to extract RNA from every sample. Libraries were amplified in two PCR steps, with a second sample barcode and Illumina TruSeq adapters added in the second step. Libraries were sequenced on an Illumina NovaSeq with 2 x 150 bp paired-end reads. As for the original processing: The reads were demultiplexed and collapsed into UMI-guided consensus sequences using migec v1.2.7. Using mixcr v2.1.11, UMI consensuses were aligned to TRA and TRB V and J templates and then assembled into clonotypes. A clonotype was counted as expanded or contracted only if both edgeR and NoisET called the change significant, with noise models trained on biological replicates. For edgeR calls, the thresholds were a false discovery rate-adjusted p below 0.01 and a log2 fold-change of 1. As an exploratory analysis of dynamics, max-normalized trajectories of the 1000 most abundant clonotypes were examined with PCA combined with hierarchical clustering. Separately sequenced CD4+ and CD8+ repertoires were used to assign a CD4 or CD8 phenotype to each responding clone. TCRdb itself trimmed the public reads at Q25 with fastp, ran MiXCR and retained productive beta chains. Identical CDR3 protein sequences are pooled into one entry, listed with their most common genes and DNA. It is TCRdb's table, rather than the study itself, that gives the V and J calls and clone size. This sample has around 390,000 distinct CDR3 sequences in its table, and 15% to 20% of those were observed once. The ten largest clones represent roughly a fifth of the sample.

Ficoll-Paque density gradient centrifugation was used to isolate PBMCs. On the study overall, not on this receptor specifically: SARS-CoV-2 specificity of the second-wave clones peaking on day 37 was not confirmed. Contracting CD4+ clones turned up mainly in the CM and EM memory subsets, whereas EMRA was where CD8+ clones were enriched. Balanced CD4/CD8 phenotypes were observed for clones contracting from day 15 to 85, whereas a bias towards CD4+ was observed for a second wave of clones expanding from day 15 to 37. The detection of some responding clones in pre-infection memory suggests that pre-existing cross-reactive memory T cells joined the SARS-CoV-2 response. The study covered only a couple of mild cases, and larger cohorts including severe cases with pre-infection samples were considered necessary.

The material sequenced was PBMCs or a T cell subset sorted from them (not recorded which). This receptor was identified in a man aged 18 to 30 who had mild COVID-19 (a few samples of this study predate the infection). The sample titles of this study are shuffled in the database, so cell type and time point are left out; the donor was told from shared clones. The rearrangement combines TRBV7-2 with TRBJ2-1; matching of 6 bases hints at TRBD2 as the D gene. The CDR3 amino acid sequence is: CASSLTGETYNEQFF. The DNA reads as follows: TGTGCCAGCAGCTTAACGGGGGAAACCTACAATGAGCAGTTCTTC.